This T cell receptor (beta chain) was sequenced in a study of T cell responses to AZD1222 COVID-19 vaccine. On this clone itself: The antigen remains undetermined.

Method: immunoSEQ multiplex PCR; TCRdb's copy keeps in-frame clones and lacks some. This table has about 70,000 clones, around 90% appearing once. This CDR3 has 19 residues. V was pared by 4 bases and J by 0 bases, with 22 bases between. Germline V gene sequence: CDR1 SGHAT, CDR2 FQNNGV. Regarding the study as a whole: Donors, mostly white British, included more females; clonal diversity was possibly underestimated. With two AZD1222 doses given, Spike-specific TCR breadth and depth both rose. Nearly half of spike-specific TCRs reportedly target unmutated variant regions.

The chain employs TRBV11-2 and TRBJ1-3; D might be TRBD1 (6 bases). The source of this sequence is an adult who received the MenACWY meningococcal vaccine as a control. The material was peripheral blood, obtained 28 days after the second dose of the MenACWY control vaccine. CDR3 nucleotides: TGTGCCAGCAGCTCCGTTCGCAGGGGACCGAGTCTCTCTGGAAACACCATATATTTT. It translates to CASSSVRRGPSLSGNTIYF.